This entry lists 8 T cell receptor beta chains sequenced from one sample in a study of T cell repertoires in aging, cancer and after chemotherapy (dated by TCRdb to the late 2010s). Instead of sorted cells or RNA, genomic DNA extracted from peripheral blood served as the source for amplifying TCR beta rearrangements. Sequencing used an Illumina MiSeq. Rearranged TRB sequences spanning V, D and J segments were amplified by multiplex touch-down PCR using a mixed TRB-A/B primer pool. TCRdb reprocessing: public reads trimmed at Q25 with fastp, clones called with MiXCR, in-frame beta chains kept. Entries that share a CDR3 protein sequence are merged under the most common genes and DNA. The sample includes about 4,600 distinct CDR3 sequences, with 21% observed a single time. Over 12% of the sample goes to the ten largest clones. The sequenced material came from blood. These receptors were taken from a human donor with a blood cancer.

On this clonotype itself: Likely a read error: the CDR3 ends without its conserved phenylalanine or tryptophan. The DNA is left out, because the CDR3 cannot be placed on it with certainty; the CDR3 is given as TCRdb lists it. The chain recombines TRBV21-1 with TRBJ2-5; TRBD1 reflects the table's D call only, with no check against the DNA. TRBV21-1 is a pseudogene. The CDR3 is 15 amino acids long, termini counted. The CDR3 protein is CASSSFVGVGETQYL.

The V call is TRBV2, the J call TRBJ1-2; TRBD1 matches 7 bases. The CDR3 extends over 13 amino acids. Trimming at V came to 1 base and at J to 8 bases, leaving 4 bases not matched to a gene. The germline V gene encodes CDR1 SNHLY and CDR2 FYNNEI. The CDR3 bases are TGTGCCAGCAGTGAAGAAAGGGGGCGAGGCTACACCTTC. Translated, it gives CASSEERGRGYTF.

In its sample, this clonotype ranks as medium-sized. The chain employs TRBV6-6 and TRBJ2-5; 9 bases are a match to TRBD2. This CDR3 comprises 12 residues. After removal of 8 bases from V and 2 bases from J, the junction contained 0 bases not matched to a gene. Germline V gene sequence: CDR1 MNHNY, CDR2 SVGAGI (reference sequence). Here the CDR3 reads CASAGGQETQYF. The CDR3 nucleotides are TGTGCCAGCGCGGGGGGGCAAGAGACCCAGTACTTC.

Concerning this clonotype itself: A clone one base away is much larger, so this may be a read error. The rearrangement uses TRBV5-5 and TRBJ1-2; 9 nucleotides match TRBD1. Looked up from germline, CDR1 is SGHKS and CDR2 is YYEKEE (reference sequence). The CDR3 length is 14 residues. The CDR3 DNA reads TGTGCCAGCAACATACAGGGGGCCAACTATAGCTACACCTTC. It encodes CASNIQGANYSYTF. The full variable domain, completed using reference TRBV5-5 and TRBJ1-2, is DAGVTQSPTHLIKTRGQQVTLRCSPISGHKSVSWYQQVLGQGPQFIFQYYEKEERGRGNFPDRFSARQFPNYSSELNVNALLLGDSALYLCASNIQGANYSYTFGSGTRLTVV.

This chain connects TRBV28 to TRBJ2-3; the D gene could be TRBD1 or TRBD2 (5 bases each). The CDR3 consists of 16 residues. In germline, CDR1 is MDHEN, CDR2 SYDVKM. V gave up 1 base and J gave up 4 bases, with 15 bases separating them. CDR3 amino acids: CASSLSTRGPADTQYF. The CDR3 nucleotides are TGTGCCAGCAGTTTATCGACGAGGGGACCGGCAGATACGCAGTATTTT.

This clonotype is medium-sized (0.01 to 0.1%). CDR3 coding DNA: TGTGCCAGCAGCTTACGACTAGCGGGGGGGACAGATACGCAGTATTTT. Translating it yields CASSLRLAGGTDTQYF. The V gene is TRBV5-4, the J gene TRBJ2-3; TRBD2 matches 14 bases. The germline CDR1 and CDR2 sequences are SGHNT and YYREEE (reference sequence). V dropped 2 bases and J dropped 3; count of bases not matched to a gene: 2. The CDR3 runs 16 residues.

By share of the sample, this clonotype is medium-sized. The chain has TRBV6-5 and TRBJ1-1, with D uncertain. This CDR3 comprises 13 residues. Trimming took 4 bases from V and 2 from J, leaving 8 bases between them. Germline-derived CDR1 and CDR2 are MNHEY and SVGAGI. The CDR3, as DNA: TGTGCCAGCAGTTCTTCAATTAACACTGAAGCTTTCTTT. Translation: CASSSSINTEAFF.

The rearrangement links TRBV20-1 to TRBJ1-1; a weak D match, TRBD1 (5 bases). CDR3 length: 12 residues. V was trimmed by 2 bases and J by 2 bases, leaving 6 bases between them. CDR1 is DFQATT and CDR2 is SNEGSKA in the germline V gene (reference sequence). CDR3 nucleotides: TGCAGTGCTAGACAGGGAAACACTGAAGCTTTCTTT. It encodes CSARQGNTEAFF.